Listed below are T cell receptor beta chains from one sample, sequenced in a study of T cell changes during pregnancy in multiple sclerosis. The assay was immunoSEQ multiplex PCR, and TCRdb's table has in-frame clones only and misses some. The sample includes approximately 41,000 clones, about nine tenths of them seen just once. Input material: PBMCs (not recorded whether the cells were cultured). Receptors were obtained from a female donor with multiple sclerosis, enrolled in a pregnancy study. CDR3s include the opening cysteine and the closing phenylalanine or tryptophan. A D gene is named only where the DNA matches it firmly. Some rows have no size entry. The others give once, few or many, or a class for an expanded clone.

d_call	v_call	clone_size	cdr3_length	j_call	cdr3_aa	cdr3_nt
NA	TRBV27	NA	13	TRBJ2-7	CASSSEGNYEQYF	TGTGCCAGCAGTTCGGAGGGGAACTACGAGCAGTACTTC
NA	TRBV5-1	NA	16	TRBJ1-1	CASSLLPIDMNTEAFF	TGCGCCAGCAGCTTGCTACCTATAGACATGAACACTGAAGCTTTCTTT
NA	TRBV6-1	NA	11	TRBJ2-7	CASSPDLFEYF	TGTGCCAGCAGCCCGGACCTCTTCGAGTACTTC
NA	TRBV29-1	NA	11	TRBJ2-5	CSALPTETQYF	TGCAGCGCTCTTCCTACAGAGACCCAGTACTTC
TRBD1	TRBV19	NA	13	TRBJ1-2	CASRRGLYYGYTF	TGTGCCAGTAGAAGGGGGCTGTACTATGGCTACACCTTC
NA	TRBV11-2	NA	16	TRBJ2-1	CASSPPWGRVSDEQFF	TGTGCCAGCAGCCCCCCCTGGGGCAGGGTGTCGGATGAGCAGTTCTTC
NA	TRBV6-5	NA	15	TRBJ1-1	CASSYSRQGDTEAFF	TGTGCCAGCAGTTACTCGAGGCAAGGCGATACTGAAGCTTTCTTT
NA	TRBV5-6	NA	13	TRBJ1-4	CASSLDRDEKLFF	TGTGCCAGCAGCTTGGACAGGGACGAAAAACTGTTTTTT
NA	TRBV30	NA	11	TRBJ1-1	CAWAPNTEAFF	TGTGCCTGGGCACCGAACACTGAAGCTTTCTTT
NA	TRBV5-6	NA	12	TRBJ1-1	CASSSYFSEAFF	TGTGCCAGCAGCTCATACTTCAGCGAAGCTTTCTTT
NA	TRBV7-9	NA	14	TRBJ2-3	CASSPIVGPDTQYF	TGTGCCAGCAGCCCCATAGTAGGGCCAGATACGCAGTATTTT
NA	TRBV13	NA	11	TRBJ2-1	CASSLLYEQFF	TGTGCCAGCAGTCTCCTTTATGAGCAGTTCTTC
TRBD1	TRBV6-1	NA	14	TRBJ2-7	CASRARGQGHEQYF	TGTGCCAGCAGGGCGCGGGGACAGGGTCACGAGCAGTACTTC
NA	TRBV5-1	NA	17	TRBJ1-4	CASSLASGGATNEKLFF	TGCGCCAGCAGCTTGGCTTCGGGGGGAGCAACTAATGAAAAACTGTTTTTT
TRBD2	TRBV29-1	NA	16	TRBJ2-2	CSVVGVAGVNTGELFF	TGCAGCGTTGTGGGGGTCGCGGGGGTTAACACCGGGGAGCTGTTTTTT
TRBD2	TRBV28	NA	14	TRBJ2-7	CASSMPGTSYEQYF	TGTGCCAGCAGTATGCCCGGGACTAGCTACGAGCAGTACTTC
NA	TRBV6-1	NA	11	TRBJ2-5	CASTAGETQYF	TGTGCCAGCACCGCCGGGGAGACCCAGTACTTC
TRBD2	TRBV11-2	NA	18	TRBJ2-7	CASSSLSRTSGRVYEQYF	TGTGCCAGCAGCTCCCTCTCCCGGACTAGCGGGAGGGTCTACGAGCAGTACTTC
TRBD2	TRBV7-2	NA	15	TRBJ2-1	CASSLVAGGPNEQFF	TGTGCCAGCAGCTTAGTAGCGGGAGGCCCCAATGAGCAGTTCTTC
TRBD2	TRBV7-3	few	16	TRBJ2-3	CASSLGTSGSTDTQYF	TGTGCCAGCAGCTTAGGGACTAGCGGAAGCACAGATACGCAGTATTTT
NA	TRBV6-6	once	12	TRBJ2-2	CASTSSAGELFF	TGTGCCAGCACGAGTAGTGCCGGGGAGCTGTTTTTT
TRBD1	TRBV10-3	NA	12	TRBJ2-1	CATAGTDNEQFF	TGTGCCACGGCCGGGACAGACAATGAGCAGTTCTTC
NA	TRBV5-1	NA	15	TRBJ2-7	CASSLLSGLNYEQYF	TGCGCCAGCAGTTTGCTTAGCGGACTAAACTACGAGCAGTACTTC
TRBD1	TRBV9	NA	15	TRBJ1-3	CASSVSGQGGNTIYF	TGTGCCAGCAGCGTATCGGGACAGGGTGGAAACACCATATATTTT
TRBD1	TRBV10-3	NA	15	TRBJ1-1	CASQRTGEMNTEAFF	TGTGCCAGTCAAAGGACAGGGGAGATGAACACTGAAGCTTTCTTT
TRBD1	TRBV19	NA	12	TRBJ2-7	CASSKDRGEQYF	TGTGCCAGTAGCAAGGACAGGGGCGAGCAGTACTTC
NA	TRBV5-1	NA	16	TRBJ1-2	CASSFPGRPANYGYTF	TGCGCCAGCAGCTTTCCGGGACGACCAGCTAACTATGGCTACACCTTC
NA	TRBV7-9	NA	15	TRBJ1-4	CASSPQGNTLEKLFF	TGTGCCAGCAGCCCACAGGGTAACACTCTGGAAAAACTGTTTTTT
NA	TRBV28	NA	15	TRBJ2-1	CASSFRGSGAIEQFF	TGTGCCAGCAGTTTTCGGGGGAGTGGGGCAATTGAGCAGTTCTTC
NA	TRBV14	NA	14	TRBJ2-3	CASSQGTATDTQYF	TGTGCCAGCAGCCAAGGGACAGCAACAGATACGCAGTATTTT
TRBD2	TRBV25-1	NA	13	TRBJ2-3	CASSSGRADTQYF	TGCGCCAGCAGTAGCGGGAGGGCAGATACGCAGTATTTT
NA	TRBV6-5	NA	13	TRBJ2-7	CASSYGVFYEQYF	TGTGCCAGCAGTTACGGAGTTTTCTACGAGCAGTACTTC
NA	TRBV30	NA	13	TRBJ1-2	CASTVGTNYGYTF	TGTGCCTCAACTGTGGGGACTAACTATGGCTACACCTTC
TRBD1	TRBV7-9	NA	14	TRBJ2-7	CASSRGTGVYEQYF	TGTGCCAGCAGCCGCGGGACAGGGGTCTACGAGCAGTACTTC
NA	TRBV7-9	NA	13	TRBJ2-3	CASSLWEADTQYF	TGTGCCAGCAGCTTATGGGAAGCAGATACGCAGTATTTT
NA	TRBV4-1	NA	11	TRBJ2-1	CASSQDFEQFF	TGCGCCAGCAGCCAAGATTTCGAGCAGTTCTTC
NA	TRBV6-1	NA	15	TRBJ1-2	CASSELPETLPGYTF	TGTGCCAGCAGTGAGTTGCCGGAAACATTGCCGGGCTACACCTTC
TRBD2	TRBV6-4	NA	14	TRBJ2-3	CASSASGSTDTQYF	TGTGCCAGCAGTGCTAGCGGGAGCACAGATACGCAGTATTTT